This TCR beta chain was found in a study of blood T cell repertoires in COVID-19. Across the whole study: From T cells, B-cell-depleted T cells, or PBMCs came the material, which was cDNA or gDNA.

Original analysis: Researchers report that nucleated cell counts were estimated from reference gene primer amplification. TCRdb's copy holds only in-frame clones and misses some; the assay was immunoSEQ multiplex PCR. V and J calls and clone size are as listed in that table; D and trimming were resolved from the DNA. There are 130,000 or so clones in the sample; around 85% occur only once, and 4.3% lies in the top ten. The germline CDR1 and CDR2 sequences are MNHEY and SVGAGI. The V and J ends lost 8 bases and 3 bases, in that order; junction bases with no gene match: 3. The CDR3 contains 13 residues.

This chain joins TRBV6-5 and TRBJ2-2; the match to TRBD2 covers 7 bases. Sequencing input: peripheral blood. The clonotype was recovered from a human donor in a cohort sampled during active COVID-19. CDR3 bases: TGTGCCAGCGGGGACTACTACACCGGGGAGCTGTTTTTT. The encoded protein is CASGDYYTGELFF.